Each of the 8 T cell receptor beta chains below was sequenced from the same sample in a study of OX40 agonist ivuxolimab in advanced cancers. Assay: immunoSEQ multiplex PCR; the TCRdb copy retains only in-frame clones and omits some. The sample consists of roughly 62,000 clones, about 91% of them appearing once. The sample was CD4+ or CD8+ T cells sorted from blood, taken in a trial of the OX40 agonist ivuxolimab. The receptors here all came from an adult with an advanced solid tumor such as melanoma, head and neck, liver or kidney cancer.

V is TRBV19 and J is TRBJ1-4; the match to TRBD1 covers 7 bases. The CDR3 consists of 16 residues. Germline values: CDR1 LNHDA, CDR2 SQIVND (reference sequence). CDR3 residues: CSRRGQAAGVYEKLFF. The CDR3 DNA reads TGTTCCCGGCGAGGACAGGCGGCAGGGGTGTATGAAAAACTGTTTTTT.

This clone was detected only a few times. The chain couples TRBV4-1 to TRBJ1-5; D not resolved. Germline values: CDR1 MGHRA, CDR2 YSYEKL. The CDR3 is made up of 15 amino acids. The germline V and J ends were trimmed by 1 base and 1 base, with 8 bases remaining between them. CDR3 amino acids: CASSQVPDSNQPQHF. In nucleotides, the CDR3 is TGCGCCAGCAGCCAAGTCCCGGACAGCAATCAGCCCCAGCATTTT.

The CDR3 DNA follows: TGTGCCAGCAGTGAGGGCGGGGGATGGGGGGAGACCCAGTACTTC. The encoded protein is CASSEGGGWGETQYF. This chain uses TRBV2 with TRBJ2-5, with TRBD2 matching 7 bases. J gave up 5 bases and V 3 bases, and 9 bases lay outside the gene matches. The CDR3 runs 15 residues. Germline CDR1 reads SNHLY; CDR2 reads FYNNEI.

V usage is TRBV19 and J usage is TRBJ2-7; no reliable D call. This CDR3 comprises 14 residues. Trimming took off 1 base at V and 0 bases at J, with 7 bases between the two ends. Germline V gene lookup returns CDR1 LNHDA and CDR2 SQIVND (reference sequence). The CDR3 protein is CASSIGGTSYEQYF. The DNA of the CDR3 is TGTGCCAGTAGTATAGGTGGAACCTCCTACGAGCAGTACTTC.

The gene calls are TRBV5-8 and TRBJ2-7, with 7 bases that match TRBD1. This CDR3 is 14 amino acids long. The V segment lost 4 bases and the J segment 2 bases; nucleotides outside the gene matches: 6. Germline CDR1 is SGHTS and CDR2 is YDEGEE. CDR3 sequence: CASSPRDSPYEQYF. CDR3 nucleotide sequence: TGTGCCAGCAGCCCCCGGGACAGTCCCTACGAGCAGTACTTC.

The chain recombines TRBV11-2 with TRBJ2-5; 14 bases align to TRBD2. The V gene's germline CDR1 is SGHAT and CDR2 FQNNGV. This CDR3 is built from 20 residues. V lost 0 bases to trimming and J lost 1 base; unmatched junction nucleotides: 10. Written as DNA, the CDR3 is TGTGCCAGCAGCTTAGATGGTGGGACTAGCGGGAGAGGGGGCCAAGAGACCCAGTACTTC. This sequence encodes CASSLDGGTSGRGGQETQYF.

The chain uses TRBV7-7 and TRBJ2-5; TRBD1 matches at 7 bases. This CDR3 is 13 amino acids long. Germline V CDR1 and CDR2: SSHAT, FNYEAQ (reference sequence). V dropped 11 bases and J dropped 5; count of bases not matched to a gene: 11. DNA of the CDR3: TGTGCCCCCCAGGGGGAAGTGTGGGAGACCCAGTACTTC. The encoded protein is CAPQGEVWETQYF.

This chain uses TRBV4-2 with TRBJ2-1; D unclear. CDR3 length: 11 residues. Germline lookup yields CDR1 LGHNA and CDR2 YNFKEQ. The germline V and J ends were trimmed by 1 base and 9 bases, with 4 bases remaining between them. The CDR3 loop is CASSQGGEQFF. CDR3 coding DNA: TGTGCCAGCAGCCAAGGCGGTGAGCAGTTCTTC.